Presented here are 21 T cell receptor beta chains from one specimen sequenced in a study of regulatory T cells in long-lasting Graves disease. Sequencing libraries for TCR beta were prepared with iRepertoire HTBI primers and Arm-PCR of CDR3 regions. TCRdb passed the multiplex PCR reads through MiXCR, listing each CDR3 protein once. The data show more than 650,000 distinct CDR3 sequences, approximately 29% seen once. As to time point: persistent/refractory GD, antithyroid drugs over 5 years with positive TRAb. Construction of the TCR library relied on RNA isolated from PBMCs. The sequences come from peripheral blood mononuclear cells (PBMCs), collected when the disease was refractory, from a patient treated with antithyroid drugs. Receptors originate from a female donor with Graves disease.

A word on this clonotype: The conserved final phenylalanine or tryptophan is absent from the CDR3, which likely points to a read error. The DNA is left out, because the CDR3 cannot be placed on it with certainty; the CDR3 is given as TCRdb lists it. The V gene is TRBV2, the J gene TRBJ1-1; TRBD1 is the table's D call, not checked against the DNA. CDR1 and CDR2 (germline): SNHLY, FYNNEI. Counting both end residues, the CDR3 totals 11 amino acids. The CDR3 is CASSEKGVRPL.

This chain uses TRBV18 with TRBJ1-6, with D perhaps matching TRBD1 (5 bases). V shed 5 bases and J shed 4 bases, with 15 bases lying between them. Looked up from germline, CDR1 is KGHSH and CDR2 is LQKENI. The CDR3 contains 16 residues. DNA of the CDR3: TGTGCCAGCTCATACTACCTAACAGGATATAATTCACCCCTCCACTTT. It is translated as CASSYYLTGYNSPLHF.

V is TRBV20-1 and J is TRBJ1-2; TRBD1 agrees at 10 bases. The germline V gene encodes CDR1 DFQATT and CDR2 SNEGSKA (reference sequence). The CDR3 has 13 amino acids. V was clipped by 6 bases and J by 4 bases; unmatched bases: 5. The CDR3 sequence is CSAAGQGFYGYTF. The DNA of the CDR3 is TGCAGTGCCGCGGGACAGGGGTTCTATGGCTACACCTTC.

The CDR3 DNA reads TGTGCCTGGATGTCCCACCGATCTAATGAAAAACTGTTTTTT. This codes for CAWMSHRSNEKLFF. The V gene is TRBV30, the J gene TRBJ1-4, with D hard to call. Trimming stripped 4 bases from V and 3 bases from J, with 12 bases between. The CDR3 covers 14 residues. Germline CDR1 is GTSNPN and CDR2 is SVGIG (reference sequence).

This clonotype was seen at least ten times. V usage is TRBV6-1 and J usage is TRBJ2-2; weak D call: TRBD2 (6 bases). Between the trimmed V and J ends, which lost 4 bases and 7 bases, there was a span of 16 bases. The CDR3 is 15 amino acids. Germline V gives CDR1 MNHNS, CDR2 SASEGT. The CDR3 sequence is CASSVRFGEVGELFF. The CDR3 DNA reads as TGTGCCAGCAGTGTCCGCTTTGGGGAGGTCGGGGAGCTGTTTTTT.

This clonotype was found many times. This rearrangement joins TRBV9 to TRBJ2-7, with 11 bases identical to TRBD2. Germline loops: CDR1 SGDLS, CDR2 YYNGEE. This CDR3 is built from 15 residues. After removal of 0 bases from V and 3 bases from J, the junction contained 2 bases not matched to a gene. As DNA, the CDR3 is TGTGCCAGCAGCGTAGCTAGCGGGAGGAGCTACGAGCAGTACTTC. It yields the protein CASSVASGRSYEQYF.

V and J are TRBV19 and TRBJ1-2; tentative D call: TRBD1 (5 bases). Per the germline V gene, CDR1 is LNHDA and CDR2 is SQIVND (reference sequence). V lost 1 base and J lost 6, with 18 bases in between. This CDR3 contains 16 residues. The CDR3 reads CASSIVGSRTQDGYTF. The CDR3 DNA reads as TGTGCCAGTAGTATAGTTGGATCGAGGACACAAGATGGCTACACCTTC.

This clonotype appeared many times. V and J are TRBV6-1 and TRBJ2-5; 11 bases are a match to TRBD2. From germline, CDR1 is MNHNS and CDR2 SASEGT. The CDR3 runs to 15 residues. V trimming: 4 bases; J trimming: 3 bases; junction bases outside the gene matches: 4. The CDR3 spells CASSAGGLAEETQYF. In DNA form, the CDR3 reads TGTGCCAGCAGTGCGGGGGGACTAGCGGAAGAGACCCAGTACTTC.

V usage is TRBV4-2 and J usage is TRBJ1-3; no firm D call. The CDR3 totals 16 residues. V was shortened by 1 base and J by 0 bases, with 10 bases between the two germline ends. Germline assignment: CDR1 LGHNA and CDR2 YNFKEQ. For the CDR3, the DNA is TGTGCCAGCAGCCAAGGAGTCGGAGCCTCTGGAAACACCATATATTTT. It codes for CASSQGVGASGNTIYF.

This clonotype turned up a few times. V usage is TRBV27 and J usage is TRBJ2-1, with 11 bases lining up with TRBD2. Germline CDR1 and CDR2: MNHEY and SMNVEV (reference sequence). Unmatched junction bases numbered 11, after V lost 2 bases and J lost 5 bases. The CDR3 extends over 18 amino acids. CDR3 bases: TGTGCCAGCAGTTTACCCCCCCAGACTAGCGGGACTAACAATGAGCAGTTCTTC. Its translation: CASSLPPQTSGTNNEQFF.

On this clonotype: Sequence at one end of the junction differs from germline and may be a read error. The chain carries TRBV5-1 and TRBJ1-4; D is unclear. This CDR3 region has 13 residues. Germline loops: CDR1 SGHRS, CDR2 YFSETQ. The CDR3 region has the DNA TGTGCCAGCAGCCTTTCGTACAATGAAAAACTGTTTTTT. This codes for CASSLSYNEKLFF.

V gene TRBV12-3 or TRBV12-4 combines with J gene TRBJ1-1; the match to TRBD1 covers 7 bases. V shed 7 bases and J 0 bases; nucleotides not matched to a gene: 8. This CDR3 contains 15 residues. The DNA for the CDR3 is TGTGCCAGCAAGTACCGGGACAGAATGAACACTGAAGCTTTCTTT. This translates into CASKYRDRMNTEAFF.

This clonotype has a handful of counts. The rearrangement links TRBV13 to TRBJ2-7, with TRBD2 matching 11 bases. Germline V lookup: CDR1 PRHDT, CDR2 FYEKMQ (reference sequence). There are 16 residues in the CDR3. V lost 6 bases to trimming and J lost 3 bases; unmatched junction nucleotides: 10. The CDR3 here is CASSALLAGAHYEQYF. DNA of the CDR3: TGTGCCAGCAGTGCCTTACTAGCGGGAGCCCACTACGAGCAGTACTTC.

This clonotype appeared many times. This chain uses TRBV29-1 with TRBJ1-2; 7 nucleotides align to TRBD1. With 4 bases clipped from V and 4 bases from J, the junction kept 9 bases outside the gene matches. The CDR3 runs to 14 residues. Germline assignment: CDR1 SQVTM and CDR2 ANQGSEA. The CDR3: CSVATTGTVYGYTF. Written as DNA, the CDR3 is TGCAGCGTTGCTACAACCGGGACAGTCTATGGCTACACCTTC.

CDR3 bases: TGTGCCAGCAGTTTATGGGCCCGGGAGACCCAGTACTTC. The encoded protein is CASSLWARETQYF. The gene calls are TRBV27 and TRBJ2-5; D gene unclear. Germline V gene sequence: CDR1 MNHEY, CDR2 SMNVEV (reference sequence). The CDR3 runs 13 residues. The V gene lost 1 base and the J gene lost 5 bases, with 8 bases spanning the gap.

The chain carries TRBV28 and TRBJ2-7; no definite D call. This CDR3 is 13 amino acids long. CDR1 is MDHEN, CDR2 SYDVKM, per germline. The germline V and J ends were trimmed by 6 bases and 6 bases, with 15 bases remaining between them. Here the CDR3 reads CASSSQLASEQYF. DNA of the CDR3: TGTGCCAGCAGCAGTCAACTTGCCAGCGAGCAGTACTTC. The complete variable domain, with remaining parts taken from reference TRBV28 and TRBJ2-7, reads DVKVTQSSRYLVKRTGEKVFLECVQDMDHENMFWYRQDPGLGLRLIYFSYDVKMKEKGDIPEGYSVSREKKERFSLILESASTNQTSMYLCASSSQLASEQYFGPGTRLTVT.

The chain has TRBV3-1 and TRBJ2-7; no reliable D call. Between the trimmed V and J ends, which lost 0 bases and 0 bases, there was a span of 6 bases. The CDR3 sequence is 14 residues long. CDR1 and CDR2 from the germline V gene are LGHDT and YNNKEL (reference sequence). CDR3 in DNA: TGTGCCAGCAGCCAAGAAGGGATCTCCTACGAGCAGTACTTC. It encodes CASSQEGISYEQYF.

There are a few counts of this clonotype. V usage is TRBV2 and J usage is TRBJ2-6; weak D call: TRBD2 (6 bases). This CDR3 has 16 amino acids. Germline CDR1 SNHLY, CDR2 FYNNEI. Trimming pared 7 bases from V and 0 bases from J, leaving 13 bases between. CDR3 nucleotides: TGTGCCAGCATCCTCGGGACTCTCTCTGGGGCCAACGTCCTGACTTTC. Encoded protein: CASILGTLSGANVLTF.

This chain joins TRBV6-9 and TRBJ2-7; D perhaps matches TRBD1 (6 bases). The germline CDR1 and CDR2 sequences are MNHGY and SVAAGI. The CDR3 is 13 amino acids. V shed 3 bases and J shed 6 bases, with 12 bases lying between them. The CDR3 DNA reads TGTGCCAGCAGTTACTCAGGGGCCGGCGAGCAGTACTTC. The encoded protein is CASSYSGAGEQYF.

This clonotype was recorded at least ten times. The CDR3 bases are TGTGCCAGCAGTGCGCTCATTGGGACGGAGAACACTGAAGCTTTCTTT. Translation gives CASSALIGTENTEAFF. The chain uses TRBV2 and TRBJ1-1, with D possibly TRBD1 on 5 matching bases. Germline V gene data show CDR1 as SNHLY and CDR2 as FYNNEI. V was shortened by 4 bases and J by 1 base, with 16 bases between the two germline ends. This CDR3 has 16 amino acids.

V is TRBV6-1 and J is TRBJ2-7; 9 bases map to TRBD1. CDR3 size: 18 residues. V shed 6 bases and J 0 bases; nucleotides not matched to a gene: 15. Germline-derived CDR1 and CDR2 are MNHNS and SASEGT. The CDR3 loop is CASSKSRGQGSSSYEQYF. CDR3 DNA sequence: TGTGCCAGCAGCAAGTCTCGAGGACAGGGGTCCAGCTCCTACGAGCAGTACTTC.